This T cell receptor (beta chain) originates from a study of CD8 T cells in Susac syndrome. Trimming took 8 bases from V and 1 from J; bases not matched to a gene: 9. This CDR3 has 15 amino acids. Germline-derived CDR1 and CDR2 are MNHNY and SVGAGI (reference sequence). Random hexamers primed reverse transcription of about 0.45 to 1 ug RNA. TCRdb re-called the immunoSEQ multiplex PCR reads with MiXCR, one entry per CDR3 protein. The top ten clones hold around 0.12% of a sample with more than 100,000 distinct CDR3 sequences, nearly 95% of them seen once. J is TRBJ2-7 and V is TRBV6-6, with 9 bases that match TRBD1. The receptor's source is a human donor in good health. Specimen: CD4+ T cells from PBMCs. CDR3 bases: TGTGCCAGCGGTAAGCCGGGACAGGGTTCCTACGAGCAGTACTTC. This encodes CASGKPGQGSYEQYF.